This TCR beta chain is drawn from a study of graft-versus-host responses after intestinal transplantation. On this clone: The antigen is unknown.

Profiling relied on immunoSEQ multiplex PCR, and the TCRdb table lists in-frame clones only, not all of them. The data hold fewer than 120,000 clones, with approximately 92% observed a single time. The V gene end was trimmed by 7 bases and the J gene end by 1 base; junction bases not matched to a gene: 11. Germline V gene lookup returns CDR1 SGHVS and CDR2 FQNEAQ. The CDR3 loop spans 16 amino acids. Sequencing was performed on unstimulated CD8+ T cells sorted from spleen or lymph node cells, taken before intestinal transplant. J is TRBJ2-3 and V is TRBV7-8, with 7 bases lining up with TRBD2. The sequence derives from a human donor who received an intestinal transplant. The chain's CDR3 is CASTLLGGGRTDTQYF. DNA of the CDR3: TGTGCCAGCACCCTATTGGGGGGAGGGCGCACAGATACGCAGTATTTT. The variable domain in full, completed from reference TRBV7-8 and TRBJ2-3, reads GAGVSQSPRYKVAKRGQDVALRCDPISGHVSLFWYQQALGQGPEFLTYFQNEAQLDKSGLPSDRFFAERPEGSVSTLKIQRTQQEDSAVYLCASTLLGGGRTDTQYFGPGTRLTVL.